This TCR beta chain originates from a study of early stage breast cancer tumors. Study summary: Each sample averaged around 9.4-fold read coverage.

The CDR3 totals 16 residues. Trimming took 2 bases from V and 6 from J; bases not matched to a gene: 9. In germline, CDR1 is SGHDN, CDR2 FVKESK. The table came from immunoSEQ multiplex PCR; TCRdb's copy has only in-frame clones and leaves some out. The profile shows around 41,000 clones, 55% to 75% of them singletons. This receptor was taken from a person aged 50-59 years with breast cancer. The sequencing input was blood. The chain joins TRBV14 to TRBJ2-1; 8 bases line up with TRBD1. The CDR3 is CASSQPSHRGFNEQFF. The CDR3 nucleotides are TGTGCCAGCAGCCAACCTTCCCACAGGGGGTTCAATGAGCAGTTCTTC.